Listed below are T cell receptor beta chains from one sample, sequenced in a study of blood T cell repertoires in COVID-19. The table came from immunoSEQ multiplex PCR; TCRdb's copy has only in-frame clones and leaves some out. The data contain about 270,000 clones, under 95% of them singletons. Sequencing was carried out using PBMCs or T cells enriched from blood (not recorded which). All receptors come from a man aged 35 to 55 who had been exposed to COVID-19. Both conserved end residues are part of each CDR3. A D gene is named only where the DNA matches it firmly. Not all rows give a size; the values are once, few, many and, for expanded clones, a class.

clone_size j_call v_call cdr3_length d_call cdr3_aa cdr3_nt
- TRBJ2-2 TRBV3-1/TRBV3-2 14 TRBD1 CASSQGVYTGELFF TGTGCCAGCAGTCAGGGGGTTTACACCGGGGAGCTGTTTTTT
- TRBJ1-5 TRBV6-5 15 - CASRADRSSNQPQHF TGTGCCAGCAGAGCAGACAGGTCTAGCAATCAGCCCCAGCATTTT
- TRBJ1-3 TRBV15 15 TRBD1 CATSRRTGTGNTIYF TGTGCCACCAGCAGAAGGACAGGGACTGGAAACACCATATATTTT
- TRBJ1-6 TRBV29-1 15 - CSVATSTGSGSPLHF TGCAGCGTCGCGACCTCCACAGGGTCGGGGTCACCCCTCCACTTT
- TRBJ1-3 TRBV11-2 17 - CASSPNWGSYSGNTIYF TGTGCCAGCAGCCCCAACTGGGGCAGCTACTCTGGAAACACCATATATTTT
- TRBJ2-3 TRBV2 17 TRBD2 CASSVHPAGGEADTQYF TGTGCCAGCAGTGTACACCCAGCGGGAGGTGAAGCAGATACGCAGTATTTT
- TRBJ2-1 TRBV6-5 15 - CASNPRATSYNEQFF TGTGCCAGCAACCCCAGGGCAACCTCCTACAATGAGCAGTTCTTC
- TRBJ2-3 TRBV24-1 16 TRBD2 CATSNPSGSDRDTQYF TGTGCCACCAGTAATCCTAGCGGGAGTGATAGGGATACGCAGTATTTT
- TRBJ2-3 TRBV15 13 - CATSADISDTQYF TGTGCCACCAGCGCGGACATCTCAGATACGCAGTATTTT
- TRBJ2-2 TRBV15 17 TRBD2 CATSRIAGGTHTGELFF TGTGCCACCAGCAGAATAGCGGGAGGGACACACACCGGGGAGCTGTTTTTT
- TRBJ2-1 TRBV11-2 16 TRBD2 CASSLLSGLADNEQFF TGTGCCAGCAGCTTACTTTCTGGGCTAGCGGACAATGAGCAGTTCTTC
- TRBJ1-3 TRBV11-3 15 - CASSLEGGAGNTIYF TGTGCCAGCAGCTTAGAGGGAGGTGCTGGAAACACCATATATTTT
- TRBJ2-2 TRBV14 17 TRBD2 CASSQDTGTSAVGELFF TGTGCCAGCAGCCAAGATACCGGGACTAGTGCTGTCGGGGAGCTGTTTTTT
- TRBJ2-4 TRBV7-9 11 - CATEQQNIQYF TGTGCCACGGAACAGCAAAACATTCAGTACTTC
once TRBJ2-3 TRBV9 16 - CASSLREGSTTDTQYF TGTGCCAGCAGCCTCCGAGAAGGGAGCACGACAGATACGCAGTATTTT
- TRBJ1-2 TRBV15 14 - CATSRDEAEYGYTF TGTGCCACCAGCAGAGATGAGGCAGAGTATGGCTACACCTTC
- TRBJ2-1 TRBV9 15 - CASSVAGPRYNEQFF TGTGCCAGCAGCGTAGCTGGGCCCCGTTACAATGAGCAGTTCTTC
- TRBJ1-2 TRBV12-5 10 - CASGLVPVPF TGTGCTAGTGGTTTGGTACCGGTCCCCTTC
- TRBJ2-7 TRBV29-1 14 TRBD2 CSVDVAGGTYEQYF TGCAGCGTTGATGTGGCGGGAGGAACCTACGAGCAGTACTTC
- TRBJ2-1 TRBV4-1 15 TRBD2 CASSLVAGGHNEQFF TGCGCCAGCAGCCTCGTAGCGGGAGGGCACAATGAGCAGTTCTTC
- TRBJ2-7 TRBV29-1 12 TRBD1 CSTRQGTGKQYF TGCAGCACCCGACAGGGGACGGGGAAGCAGTACTTC
- TRBJ1-4 TRBV11-2 15 - CASSPGGGRREKLFF TGTGCCAGCAGCCCTGGGGGGGGAAGGAGGGAAAAACTGTTTTTT
- TRBJ1-2 TRBV28 13 - CASSFEGVYGYTF TGTGCCAGCAGTTTTGAGGGGGTCTATGGCTACACCTTC
few TRBJ1-1 TRBV19 15 - CASSISGARSTEAFF TGTGCCAGTAGTATAAGTGGGGCGCGGAGCACTGAAGCTTTCTTT
- TRBJ2-1 TRBV9 19 TRBD2 CASSVAKGFAGGAYNEQFF TGTGCCAGCAGCGTAGCTAAGGGGTTCGCGGGAGGGGCCTACAATGAGCAGTTCTTC
- TRBJ1-1 TRBV28 12 TRBD1 CASATGTDEAFF TGTGCCAGCGCGACCGGGACAGATGAAGCTTTCTTT
- TRBJ2-7 TRBV10-1 9 - CASILEQYF TGCGCCAGCATTCTAGAGCAGTACTTC
- TRBJ2-2 TRBV5-1 15 TRBD2 CASSLGLADTGELFF TGCGCCAGCAGCCTGGGACTAGCGGACACCGGGGAGCTGTTTTTT
- TRBJ2-3 TRBV27 15 - CASSFGGSGTDTQYF TGTGCCAGCAGTTTTGGCGGCTCAGGCACAGATACGCAGTATTTT
- TRBJ2-5 TRBV24-1 15 TRBD1 CATSDSGTVQETQYF TGTGCCACCAGTGATTCCGGGACAGTACAAGAGACCCAGTACTTC
once TRBJ1-5 TRBV14 17 TRBD1 CASSQDQGKGAIQPQHF TGTGCCAGCAGCCAAGATCAGGGGAAGGGGGCAATTCAGCCCCAGCATTTT
- TRBJ2-1 TRBV4-1 13 - CASSQEAETEQFF TGCGCCAGCAGCCAAGAAGCCGAAACTGAGCAGTTCTTC